This TCR beta chain was profiled in a study of T cells in Graves' hyperthyroidism and ophthalmopathy. Overall study findings and caveats: The model foresaw ophthalmopathy a median roughly 6.3 months prior to onset. Most clonotypes that expanded in the thyroid above 0.001 also showed up in blood.

This clonotype was seen repeatedly, ten times or more. As yet, its antigen is unknown. RNA transcripts yielded amplified TCR beta CDR3 regions. First-round RT-PCR with HTBI primers amplified the TCR CDR3 region. TCRdb analysed the multiplex PCR reads with MiXCR anew, one entry per CDR3 protein. Of 500,000 to 600,000 distinct CDR3 sequences listed, 46% were seen once; the top ten hold 19%. V was cut by 6 bases and J by 10 bases, with 18 bases left in between. This CDR3 spans 13 amino acids. Material: peripheral blood or thyroid tissue (not recorded which). The chain recombines TRBV12-3 or TRBV12-4 with TRBJ1-1, with D possibly being TRBD1 (5 bases). The receptor's source is an adult woman with Graves' disease, either hyperthyroidism or ophthalmopathy (not recorded which). The CDR3 DNA reads TGTGCCAGCAGGTTGCTGGGGGTGCCCGGAGCTTTCTTT. It translates to CASRLLGVPGAFF.